The TCR beta chain described here comes from a study of graft-versus-host responses after intestinal transplantation. Regarding the study as a whole: The presence of high graft-versus-host to host-versus-graft clonal ratios in allografts characterized patients with graft-donor T cell macrochimerism.

This clone was seen just once. Its matching antigen is unknown. Profiling relied on immunoSEQ multiplex PCR, and the TCRdb table lists in-frame clones only, not all of them. The sample includes some 97,000 clones, more than 75% of them seen just once. Germline V lookup: CDR1 SGHRS, CDR2 YFSETQ. V lost 3 bases, J lost 3 bases, and 17 bases stayed unmatched. The CDR3 totals 19 residues. The receptor was derived from a human donor who was the organ donor for an intestinal transplant. The sample was unstimulated CD4+ T cells sorted from spleen or lymph node cells, taken before transplant. This chain links TRBV5-1 with TRBJ2-2; TRBD1 matches 7 bases. The CDR3 nucleotides are TGCGCCAGCAGCTCGACCAACAGGGGTCGGGACACGGACACCGGGGAGCTGTTTTTT. Amino acid sequence: CASSSTNRGRDTDTGELFF. The full variable domain, with the rest looked up from reference TRBV5-1 and TRBJ2-2, is KAGVTQTPRYLIKTRGQQVTLSCSPISGHRSVSWYQQTPGQGLQFLFEYFSETQRNKGNFPGRFSGRQFSNSRSEMNVSTLELGDSALYLCASSSTNRGRDTDTGELFFGEGSRLTVL.